This record looks at one T cell receptor beta chain sequence and its context. Since a much larger clone is just one base distant, this may be a read error. Each library that profiled naive CD8 cells came from roughly 18,000 to 920,000 sorted cells with 10%, 30% or 50% RNA. The authors gated naive CD8 T cells as CD8+CD4-CCR7+CD45RA+ for sorting. Previously published methods and listed TCR primers were used for the bulk TCR libraries. A single record per CDR3 protein comes from TCRdb applying MiXCR to the PCR reads. The sample records some 650,000 distinct CDR3 sequences, about 20% being singletons. The CDR3 runs 14 residues. Germline values: CDR1 SGDLS, CDR2 YYNGEE. The data were obtained in a study of molecular identifiers for immune sequencing clone quantification.

Sequencing was carried out using naive CD8+ T cells from blood, with Jurkat cell RNA spiked in. The subset was: FACS-sorted CD8+CD4-CCR7+CD45RA+ naive T cells. This chain joins TRBV9 and TRBJ2-3; TRBD2 matches 8 bases. The sequence was collected from a human donor in good health. Some libraries in this study had Jurkat cell RNA spiked in. CDR3 coding DNA: TGTACCAGCAGCTGGGGGCGGGAGGATGATACGCAGTATTTT. This gives the protein CTSSWGREDDTQYF.